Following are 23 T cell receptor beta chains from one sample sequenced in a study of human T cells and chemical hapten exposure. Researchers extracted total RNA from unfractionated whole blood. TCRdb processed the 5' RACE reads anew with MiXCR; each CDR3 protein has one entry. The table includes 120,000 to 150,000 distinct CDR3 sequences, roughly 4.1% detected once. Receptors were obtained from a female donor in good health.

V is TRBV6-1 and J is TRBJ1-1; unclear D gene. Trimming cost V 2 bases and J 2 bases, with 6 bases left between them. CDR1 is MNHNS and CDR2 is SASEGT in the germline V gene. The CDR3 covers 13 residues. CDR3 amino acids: CASSEQPNTEAFF. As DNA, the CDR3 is TGTGCCAGCAGTGAACAGCCCAACACTGAAGCTTTCTTT.

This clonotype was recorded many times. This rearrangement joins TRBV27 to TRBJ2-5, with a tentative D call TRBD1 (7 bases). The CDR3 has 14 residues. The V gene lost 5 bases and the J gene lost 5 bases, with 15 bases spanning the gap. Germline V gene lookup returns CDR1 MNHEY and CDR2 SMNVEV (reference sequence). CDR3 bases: TGTGCCAGCAGTCCCGGCAGGGGGAGGGAGACCCAGTACTTC. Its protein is CASSPGRGRETQYF.

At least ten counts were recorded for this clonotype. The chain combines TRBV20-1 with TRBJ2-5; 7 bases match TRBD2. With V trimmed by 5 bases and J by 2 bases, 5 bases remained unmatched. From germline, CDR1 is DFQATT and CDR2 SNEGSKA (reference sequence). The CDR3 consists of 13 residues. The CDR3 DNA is TGCAGTGCTGCCGGGACTATTCAAGAGACCCAGTACTTC. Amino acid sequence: CSAAGTIQETQYF.

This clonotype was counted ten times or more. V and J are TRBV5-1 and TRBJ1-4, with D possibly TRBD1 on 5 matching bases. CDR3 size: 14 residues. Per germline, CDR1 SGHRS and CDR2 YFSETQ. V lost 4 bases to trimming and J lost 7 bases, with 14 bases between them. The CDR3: CASSNSTASEKLFF. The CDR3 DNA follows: TGCGCCAGCAGCAACTCGACAGCCTCTGAAAAACTGTTTTTT. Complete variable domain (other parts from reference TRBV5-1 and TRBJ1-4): KAGVTQTPRYLIKTRGQQVTLSCSPISGHRSVSWYQQTPGQGLQFLFEYFSETQRNKGNFPGRFSGRQFSNSRSEMNVSTLELGDSALYLCASSNSTASEKLFFGSGTQLSVL.

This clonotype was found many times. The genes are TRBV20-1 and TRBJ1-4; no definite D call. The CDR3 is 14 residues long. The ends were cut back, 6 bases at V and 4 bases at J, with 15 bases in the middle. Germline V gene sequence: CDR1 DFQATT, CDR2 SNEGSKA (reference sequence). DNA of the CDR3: TGCAGTGCGTCGACTGGGTCCAATAATGAAAAACTGTTTTTT. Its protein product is CSASTGSNNEKLFF.

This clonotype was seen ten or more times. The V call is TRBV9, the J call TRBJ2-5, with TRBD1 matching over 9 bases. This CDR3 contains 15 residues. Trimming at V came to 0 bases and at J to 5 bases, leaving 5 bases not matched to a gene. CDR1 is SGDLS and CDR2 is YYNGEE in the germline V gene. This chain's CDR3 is CASSVEGQGGETQYF. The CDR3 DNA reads TGTGCCAGCAGCGTAGAGGGACAGGGAGGCGAGACCCAGTACTTC.

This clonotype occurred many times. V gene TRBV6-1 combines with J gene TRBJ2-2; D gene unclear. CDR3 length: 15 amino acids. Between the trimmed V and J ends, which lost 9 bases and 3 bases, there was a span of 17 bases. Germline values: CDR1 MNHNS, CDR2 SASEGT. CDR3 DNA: TGTGCCAGTCCCCGGGCCGATGGGGACACCGGGGAGCTGTTTTTT. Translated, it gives CASPRADGDTGELFF.

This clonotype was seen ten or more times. The CDR3 DNA reads TGCAGTGCTAGTGAAGGGGGGGGGTACTACAATGAGCAGTTCTTC. This gives the protein CSASEGGGYYNEQFF. The genes are TRBV20-1 and TRBJ2-1; possible D gene TRBD2, 7 bases. CDR3 size: 15 residues. The germline CDR1 and CDR2 sequences are DFQATT and SNEGSKA (reference sequence). V lost 3 bases and J 3 bases, leaving 15 bases between the germline ends.

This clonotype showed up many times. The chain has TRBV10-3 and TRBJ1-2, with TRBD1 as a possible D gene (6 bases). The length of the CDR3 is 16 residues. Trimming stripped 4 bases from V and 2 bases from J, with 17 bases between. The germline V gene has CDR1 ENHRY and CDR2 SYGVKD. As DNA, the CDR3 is TGTGCCATCAGTGGATCGCTTGGGGGCATGAACTATGGCTACACCTTC. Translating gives CAISGSLGGMNYGYTF.

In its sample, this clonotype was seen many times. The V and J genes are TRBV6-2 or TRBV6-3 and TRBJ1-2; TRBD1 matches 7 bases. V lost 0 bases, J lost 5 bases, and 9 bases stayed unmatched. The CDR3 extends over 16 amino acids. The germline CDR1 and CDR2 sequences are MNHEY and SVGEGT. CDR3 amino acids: CASSYSPGQKRYGYTF. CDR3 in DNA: TGTGCCAGCAGTTACTCGCCGGGACAGAAAAGATATGGCTACACCTTC.

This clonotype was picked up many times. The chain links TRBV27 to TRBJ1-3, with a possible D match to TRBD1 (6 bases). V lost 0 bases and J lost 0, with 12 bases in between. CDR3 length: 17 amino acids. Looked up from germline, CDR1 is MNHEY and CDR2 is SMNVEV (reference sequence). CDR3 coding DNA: TGTGCCAGCAGTTTATCGGGGGCCCCAAGCTCTGGAAACACCATATATTTT. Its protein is CASSLSGAPSSGNTIYF.

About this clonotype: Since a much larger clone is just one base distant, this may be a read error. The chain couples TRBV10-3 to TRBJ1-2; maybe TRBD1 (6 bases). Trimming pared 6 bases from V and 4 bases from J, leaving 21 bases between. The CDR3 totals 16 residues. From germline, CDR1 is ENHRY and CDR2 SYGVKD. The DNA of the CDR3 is TGTGCCATCAGCCCCGAGGGGAGTTGGGGGGCCTATGGCTACACCTTC. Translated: CAISPEGSWGAYGYTF.

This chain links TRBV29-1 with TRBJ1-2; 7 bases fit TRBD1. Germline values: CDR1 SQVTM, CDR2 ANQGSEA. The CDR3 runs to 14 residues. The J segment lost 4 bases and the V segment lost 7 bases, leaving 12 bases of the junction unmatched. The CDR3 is CSAKPPGQTYGYTF. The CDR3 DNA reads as TGCAGCGCCAAACCACCGGGACAGACCTATGGCTACACCTTC.

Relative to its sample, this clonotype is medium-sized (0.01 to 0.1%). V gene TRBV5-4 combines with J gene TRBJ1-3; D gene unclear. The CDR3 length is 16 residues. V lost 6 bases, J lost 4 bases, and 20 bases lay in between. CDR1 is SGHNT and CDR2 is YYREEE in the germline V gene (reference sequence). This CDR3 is CASTQTFRAQGNTIYF. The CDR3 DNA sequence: TGTGCCAGCACCCAAACTTTTCGGGCGCAAGGAAACACCATATATTTT. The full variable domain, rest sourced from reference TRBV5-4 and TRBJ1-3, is ETGVTQSPTHLIKTRGQQVTLRCSSQSGHNTVSWYQQALGQGPQFIFQYYREEENGRGNFPPRFSGLQFPNYSSELNVNALELDDSALYLCASTQTFRAQGNTIYFGEGSWLTVV.

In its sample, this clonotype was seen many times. The CDR3 is CASNKGSTDTQYF. Written as DNA, the CDR3 is TGTGCCAGCAATAAGGGAAGCACAGATACGCAGTATTTT. The chain joins TRBV7-9 to TRBJ2-3; D call uncertain. Trimming stripped 7 bases from V and 0 bases from J, with 8 bases between. The germline gives CDR1 SEHNR, CDR2 FQNEAQ (reference sequence). The CDR3 totals 13 residues.

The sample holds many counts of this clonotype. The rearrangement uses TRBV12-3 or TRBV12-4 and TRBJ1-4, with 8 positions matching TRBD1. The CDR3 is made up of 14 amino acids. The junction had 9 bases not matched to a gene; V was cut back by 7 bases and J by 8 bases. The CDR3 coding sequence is TGTGCCAGCACCGACAGGGGCGGCGAGGAAAAACTGTTTTTT. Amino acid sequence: CASTDRGGEEKLFF.

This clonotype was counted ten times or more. The CDR3: CASSFPADTQYF. CDR3 coding DNA: TGTGCCAGCAGTTTCCCTGCAGATACGCAGTATTTT. This chain connects TRBV28 to TRBJ2-3; the D is unclear. Germline assignment: CDR1 MDHEN and CDR2 SYDVKM. The CDR3 consists of 12 residues. V lost 3 bases, J lost 4 bases, and 5 bases lay in between.

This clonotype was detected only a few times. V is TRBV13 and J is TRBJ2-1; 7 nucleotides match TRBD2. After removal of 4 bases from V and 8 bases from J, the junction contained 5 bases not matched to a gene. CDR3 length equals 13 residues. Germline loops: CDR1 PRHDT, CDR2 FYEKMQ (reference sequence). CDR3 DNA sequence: TGTGCCAGCAGCTCGACTAGCAACTATGAGCAGTTCTTC. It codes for CASSSTSNYEQFF.

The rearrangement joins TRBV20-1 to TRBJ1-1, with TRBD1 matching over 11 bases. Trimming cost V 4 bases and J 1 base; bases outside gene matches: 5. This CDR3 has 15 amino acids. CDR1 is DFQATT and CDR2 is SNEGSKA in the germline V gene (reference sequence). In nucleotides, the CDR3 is TGCAGTGCTAAGGACAGGGGGCGGGGGAACACTGAAGCTTTCTTT. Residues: CSAKDRGRGNTEAFF.

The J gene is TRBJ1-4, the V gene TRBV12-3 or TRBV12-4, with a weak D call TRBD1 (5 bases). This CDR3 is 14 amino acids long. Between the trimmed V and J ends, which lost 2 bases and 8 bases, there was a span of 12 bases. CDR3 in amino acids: CASSLQGCGEKLFF. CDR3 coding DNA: TGTGCCAGCAGTTTACAGGGCTGCGGCGAAAAACTGTTTTTT.

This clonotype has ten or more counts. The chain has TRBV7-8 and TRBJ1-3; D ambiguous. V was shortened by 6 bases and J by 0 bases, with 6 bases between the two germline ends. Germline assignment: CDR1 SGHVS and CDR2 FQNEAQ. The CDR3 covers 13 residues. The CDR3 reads CASRVRSGNTIYF. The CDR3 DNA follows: TGTGCCAGCAGGGTACGCTCTGGAAACACCATATATTTT.

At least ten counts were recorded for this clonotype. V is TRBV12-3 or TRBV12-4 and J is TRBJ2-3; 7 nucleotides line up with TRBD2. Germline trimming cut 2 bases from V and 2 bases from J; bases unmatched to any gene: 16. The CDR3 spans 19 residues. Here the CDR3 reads CASSLMSGGGSTSTDTQYF. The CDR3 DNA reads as TGTGCCAGCAGTTTAATGTCCGGCGGGGGATCAACTTCCACAGATACGCAGTATTTT.

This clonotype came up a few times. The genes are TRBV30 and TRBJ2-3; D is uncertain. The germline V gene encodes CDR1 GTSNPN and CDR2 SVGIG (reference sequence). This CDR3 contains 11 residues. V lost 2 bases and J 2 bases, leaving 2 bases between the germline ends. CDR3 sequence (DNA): TGTGCCTGGAGTACCACAGATACGCAGTATTTT. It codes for CAWSTTDTQYF. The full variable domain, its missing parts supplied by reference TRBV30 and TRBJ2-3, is SQTIHQWPATLVQPVGSPLSLECTVEGTSNPNLYWYRQAAGRGLQLLFYSVGIGQISSEVPQNLSASRPQDRQFILSSKKLLLSDSGFYLCAWSTTDTQYFGPGTRLTVL.